The present entry profiles one T cell receptor (beta chain) with its context. V dropped 0 bases and J dropped 4 bases, with 10 bases sitting between them. Germline assignment: CDR1 SGHDT and CDR2 YYEEEE. The CDR3 covers 14 residues. In the original processing: From reference gene primer amplification, estimates of nucleated cell counts were derived. This table comes from immunoSEQ multiplex PCR, and its TCRdb copy is limited to in-frame clones, with some not included. For V, J and clone size, that table is used; D and trimming come from the DNA. The profile shows 200,000 to 250,000 clones, about 88% of them singletons. Seattle's enrolled individuals joined amid active infection and were then monitored longitudinally. The sample comes from a study of blood T cell repertoires in COVID-19. Across the study: Italy, Spain and the United States were the sources of the convalescent and acute COVID-19 samples. Sources were T cells, B-cell-depleted T cells, or PBMCs; the material itself was cDNA or gDNA.

This receptor was identified in a woman aged 45 to 65 with COVID-19, enrolled during active disease. The sample consisted of peripheral blood. The J gene is TRBJ1-2, the V gene TRBV5-6; D is unclear. The CDR3 sequence is CASSLERVTYGYTF. The DNA of the CDR3 is TGTGCCAGCAGCTTGGAGCGGGTTACCTATGGCTACACCTTC.